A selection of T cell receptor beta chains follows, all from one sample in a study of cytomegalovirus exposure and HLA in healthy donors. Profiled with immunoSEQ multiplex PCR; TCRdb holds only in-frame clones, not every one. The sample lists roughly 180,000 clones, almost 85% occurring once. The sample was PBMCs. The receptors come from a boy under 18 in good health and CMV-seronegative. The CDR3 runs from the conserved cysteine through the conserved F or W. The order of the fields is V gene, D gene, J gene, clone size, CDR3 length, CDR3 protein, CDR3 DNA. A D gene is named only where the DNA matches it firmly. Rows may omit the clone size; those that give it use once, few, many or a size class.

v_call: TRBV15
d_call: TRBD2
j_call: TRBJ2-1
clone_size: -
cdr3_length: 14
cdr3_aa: CATSRTSVYNEQFF
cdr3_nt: TGTGCCACCAGCAGGACTAGCGTCTACAATGAGCAGTTCTTC

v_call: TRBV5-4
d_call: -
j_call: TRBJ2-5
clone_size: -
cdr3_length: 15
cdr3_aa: CASSLWATQAETQYF
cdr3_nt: TGTGCCAGCAGCTTGTGGGCCACCCAAGCCGAGACCCAGTACTTC

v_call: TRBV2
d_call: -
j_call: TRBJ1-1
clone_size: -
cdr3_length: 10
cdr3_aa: CASRATEAFF
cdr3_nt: TGTGCCAGCAGAGCCACTGAAGCTTTCTTT

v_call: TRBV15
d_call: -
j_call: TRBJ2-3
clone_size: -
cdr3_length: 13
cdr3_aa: CATSREGSDTQYF
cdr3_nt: TGTGCCACCAGCAGGGAGGGTTCAGATACGCAGTATTTT

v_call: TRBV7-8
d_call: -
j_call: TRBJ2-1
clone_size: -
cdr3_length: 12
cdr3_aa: CASSSMRNEQFF
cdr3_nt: TGTGCCAGCAGCTCTATGAGGAATGAGCAGTTCTTC

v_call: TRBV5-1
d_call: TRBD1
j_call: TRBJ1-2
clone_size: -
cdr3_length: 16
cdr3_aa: CASSRWTGTYNYGYTF
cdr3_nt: TGCGCCAGCAGCCGCTGGACAGGGACTTACAACTATGGCTACACCTTC

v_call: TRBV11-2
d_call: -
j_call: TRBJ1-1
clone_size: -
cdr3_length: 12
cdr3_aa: CASSSASDEAFF
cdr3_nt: TGTGCCAGCAGCTCCGCCTCAGATGAAGCTTTCTTT

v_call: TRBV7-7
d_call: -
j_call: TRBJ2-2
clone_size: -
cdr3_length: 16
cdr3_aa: CASSLVGAGNTGELFF
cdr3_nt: TGTGCTAGCAGCTTAGTAGGGGCCGGGAACACCGGGGAGCTGTTTTTT

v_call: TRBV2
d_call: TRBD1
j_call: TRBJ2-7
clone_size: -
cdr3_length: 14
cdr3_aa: CASKGQGAPREQYF
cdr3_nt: TGTGCCAGCAAGGGACAGGGGGCGCCCCGGGAGCAGTACTTC

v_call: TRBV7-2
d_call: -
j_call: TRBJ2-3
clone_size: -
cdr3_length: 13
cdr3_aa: CASQLAATDTQYF
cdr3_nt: TGTGCCAGCCAACTAGCCGCCACAGATACGCAGTATTTT

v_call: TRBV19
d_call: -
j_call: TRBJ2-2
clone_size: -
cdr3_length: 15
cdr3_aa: CASSATSTRTGELFF
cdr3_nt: TGTGCCAGTAGCGCCACCTCAACTAGGACCGGGGAGCTGTTTTTT

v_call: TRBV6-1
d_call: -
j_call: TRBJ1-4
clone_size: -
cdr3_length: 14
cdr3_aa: CASSWRQSNEKLFF
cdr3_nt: TGTGCCAGCAGTTGGCGACAGTCTAATGAAAAACTGTTTTTT

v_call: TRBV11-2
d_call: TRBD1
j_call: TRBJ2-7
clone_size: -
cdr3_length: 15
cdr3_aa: CASSLRGQERYEQYF
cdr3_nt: TGTGCCAGCAGCTTAAGAGGACAGGAACGCTACGAGCAGTACTTC

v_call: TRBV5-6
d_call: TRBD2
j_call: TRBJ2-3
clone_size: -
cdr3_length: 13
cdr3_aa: CASTRDYPDTQYF
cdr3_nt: TGTGCCAGCACCCGGGACTACCCCGATACGCAGTATTTT

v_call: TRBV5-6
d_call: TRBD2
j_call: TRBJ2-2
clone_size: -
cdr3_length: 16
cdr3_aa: CASSFGPLAEAGELFF
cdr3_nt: TGTGCCAGCAGCTTCGGTCCGCTAGCGGAGGCCGGGGAGCTGTTTTTT

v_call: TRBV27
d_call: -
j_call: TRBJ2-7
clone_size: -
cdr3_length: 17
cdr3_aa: CASSLVGWRRGTYEQYF
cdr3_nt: TGTGCCAGCAGTTTAGTGGGTTGGCGCAGGGGTACCTACGAGCAGTACTTC

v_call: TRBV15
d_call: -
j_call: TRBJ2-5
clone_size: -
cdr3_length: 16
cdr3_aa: CATSRDGQRGLETQYF
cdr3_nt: TGTGCCACCAGCAGAGACGGACAGCGAGGACTAGAGACCCAGTACTTC

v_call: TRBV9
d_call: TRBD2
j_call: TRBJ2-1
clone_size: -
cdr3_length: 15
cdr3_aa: CASSVAGGPRNEQFF
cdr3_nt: TGTGCCAGCAGCGTTGCGGGAGGGCCACGAAATGAGCAGTTCTTC

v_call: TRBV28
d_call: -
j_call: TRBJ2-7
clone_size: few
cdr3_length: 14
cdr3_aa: CASSLGQGGYEQYF
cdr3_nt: TGTGCCAGCAGTTTAGGGCAGGGGGGTTACGAGCAGTACTTC

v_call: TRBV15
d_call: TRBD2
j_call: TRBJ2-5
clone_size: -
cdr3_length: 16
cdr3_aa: CATSRDVRGSQETQYF
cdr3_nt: TGTGCCACCAGCAGAGATGTGCGGGGGAGTCAAGAGACCCAGTACTTC

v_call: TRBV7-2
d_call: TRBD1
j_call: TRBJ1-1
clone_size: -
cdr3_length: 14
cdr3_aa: CASSFRTGGTEAFF
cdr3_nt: TGTGCCAGCAGCTTCAGAACAGGGGGCACTGAAGCTTTCTTT

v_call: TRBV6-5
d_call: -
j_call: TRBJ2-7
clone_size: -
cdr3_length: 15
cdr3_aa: CASSSKTGFSYEQYF
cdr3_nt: TGTGCCAGCAGCTCCAAGACAGGATTCTCCTACGAGCAGTACTTC

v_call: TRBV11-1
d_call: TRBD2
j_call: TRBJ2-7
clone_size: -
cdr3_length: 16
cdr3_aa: CASSLKSEAGVDEQYF
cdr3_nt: TGTGCCAGCAGCTTAAAATCGGAGGCGGGAGTTGACGAGCAGTACTTC

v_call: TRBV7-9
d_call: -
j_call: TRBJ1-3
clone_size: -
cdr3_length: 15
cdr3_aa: CASSLAQGTGNTIYF
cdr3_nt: TGTGCCAGCAGCTTAGCGCAGGGAACTGGAAACACCATATATTTT

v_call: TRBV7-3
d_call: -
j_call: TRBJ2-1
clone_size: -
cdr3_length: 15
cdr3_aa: CASSLDWSSYNEQFF
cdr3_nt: TGTGCCAGCAGCTTAGACTGGAGCTCCTACAATGAGCAGTTCTTC

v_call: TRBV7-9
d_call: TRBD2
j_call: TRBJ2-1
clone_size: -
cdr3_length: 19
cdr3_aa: CASSLSLSSGIRGYNEQFF
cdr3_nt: TGTGCCAGCAGCTTATCTCTGAGTAGCGGGATTAGGGGCTACAATGAGCAGTTCTTC

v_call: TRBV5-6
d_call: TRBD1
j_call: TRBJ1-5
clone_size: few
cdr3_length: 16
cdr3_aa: CASSLGWTGPNQPQHF
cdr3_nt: TGTGCCAGCAGCTTGGGGTGGACAGGCCCAAATCAGCCCCAGCATTTT

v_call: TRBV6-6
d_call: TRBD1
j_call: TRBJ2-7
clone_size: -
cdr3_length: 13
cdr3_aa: CASSSPGGYEQYF
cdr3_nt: TGTGCCAGCAGTTCGCCAGGGGGTTACGAGCAGTACTTC

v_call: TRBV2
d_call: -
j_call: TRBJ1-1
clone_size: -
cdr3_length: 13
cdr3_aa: CASVGGMNTEAFF
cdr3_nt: TGTGCCAGCGTTGGGGGGATGAACACTGAAGCTTTCTTT

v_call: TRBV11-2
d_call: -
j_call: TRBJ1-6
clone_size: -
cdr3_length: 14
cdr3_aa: CASSLGARASPLHF
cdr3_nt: TGTGCCAGCAGCTTGGGGGCGCGGGCTTCACCCCTCCACTTT

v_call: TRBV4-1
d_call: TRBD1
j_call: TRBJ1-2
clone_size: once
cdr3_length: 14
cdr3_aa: CASSPGQTNYGYTF
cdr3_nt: TGCGCCAGCAGCCCGGGACAGACTAACTATGGCTACACCTTC

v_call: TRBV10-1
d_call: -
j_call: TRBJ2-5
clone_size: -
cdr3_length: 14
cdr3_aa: CASSESITPETQYF
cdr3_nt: TGCGCCAGCAGTGAGTCAATTACTCCAGAGACCCAGTACTTC

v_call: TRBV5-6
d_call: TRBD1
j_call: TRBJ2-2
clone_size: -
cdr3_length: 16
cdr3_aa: CASSNTDRGDTGELFF
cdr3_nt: TGTGCCAGCAGCAATACCGACAGGGGGGACACCGGGGAGCTGTTTTTT

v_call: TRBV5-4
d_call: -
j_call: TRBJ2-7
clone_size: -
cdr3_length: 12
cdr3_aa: CASSREFGEQYF
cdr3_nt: TGTGCCAGCAGCCGGGAGTTCGGCGAGCAGTACTTC

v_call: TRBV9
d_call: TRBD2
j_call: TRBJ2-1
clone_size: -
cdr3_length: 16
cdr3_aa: CASSGTSGGPYNEQFF
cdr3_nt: TGTGCCAGCAGCGGGACTAGCGGGGGGCCTTACAATGAGCAGTTCTTC

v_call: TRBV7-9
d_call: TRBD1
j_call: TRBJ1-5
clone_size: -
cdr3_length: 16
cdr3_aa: CASSSFRGQAGEPQHF
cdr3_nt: TGTGCCAGCAGCTCATTTCGGGGACAGGCTGGGGAGCCCCAGCATTTT

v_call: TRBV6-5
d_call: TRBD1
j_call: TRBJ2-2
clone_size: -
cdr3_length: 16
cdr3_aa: CASSYRGTGNNGELFF
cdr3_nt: TGTGCCAGCAGTTACCGAGGGACAGGGAATAACGGGGAGCTGTTTTTT

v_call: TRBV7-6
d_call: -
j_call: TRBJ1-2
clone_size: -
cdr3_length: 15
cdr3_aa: CASSLGQGLYYGYTF
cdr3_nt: TGTGCCAGCAGCTTAGGTCAGGGGCTTTACTATGGCTACACCTTC

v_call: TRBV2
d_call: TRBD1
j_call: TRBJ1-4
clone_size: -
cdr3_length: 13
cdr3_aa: CASTDRFREKLFF
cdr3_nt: TGTGCCAGCACGGACAGGTTTAGAGAAAAACTGTTTTTT

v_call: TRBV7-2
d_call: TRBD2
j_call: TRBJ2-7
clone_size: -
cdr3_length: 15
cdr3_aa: CASIRLAGGSYEQYF
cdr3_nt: TGTGCCAGCATCCGTTTAGCGGGGGGCTCCTACGAGCAGTACTTC

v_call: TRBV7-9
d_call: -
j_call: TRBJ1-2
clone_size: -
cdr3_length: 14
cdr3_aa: CASSSGQYYYGYTF
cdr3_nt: TGTGCCAGCAGCTCAGGACAGTACTACTATGGCTACACCTTC

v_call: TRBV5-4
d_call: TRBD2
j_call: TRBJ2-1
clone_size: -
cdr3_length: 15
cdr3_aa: CASSVDGGAYNEQFF
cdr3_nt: TGTGCCAGCAGCGTAGACGGGGGGGCTTACAATGAGCAGTTCTTC

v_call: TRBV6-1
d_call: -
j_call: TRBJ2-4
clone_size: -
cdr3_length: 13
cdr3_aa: CASTERAGNIQYF
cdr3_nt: TGTGCCAGTACCGAACGGGCGGGAAACATTCAGTACTTC

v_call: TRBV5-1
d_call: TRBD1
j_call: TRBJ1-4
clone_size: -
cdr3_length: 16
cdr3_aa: CASSLNHRGANEKLFF
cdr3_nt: TGCGCCAGCAGCTTGAACCACAGGGGGGCTAATGAAAAACTGTTTTTT

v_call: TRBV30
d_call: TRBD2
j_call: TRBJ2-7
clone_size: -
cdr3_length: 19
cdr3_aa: CAWSVPSATSGRSSYEQYF
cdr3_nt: TGTGCCTGGAGTGTACCATCCGCGACTAGCGGGCGGAGCTCCTACGAGCAGTACTTC

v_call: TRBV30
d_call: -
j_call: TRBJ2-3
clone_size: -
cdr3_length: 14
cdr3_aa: CAWRRGTQTDTQYF
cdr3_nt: TGTGCCTGGAGAAGAGGGACTCAGACAGATACGCAGTATTTT

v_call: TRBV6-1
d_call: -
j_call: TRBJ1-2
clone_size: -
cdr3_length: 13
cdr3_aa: CASSDSGNYGYTF
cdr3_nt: TGTGCCAGCAGTGACTCGGGAAACTATGGCTACACCTTC

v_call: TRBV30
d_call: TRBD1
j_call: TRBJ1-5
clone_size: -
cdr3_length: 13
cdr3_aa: CAWTGGLDQPQHF
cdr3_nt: TGTGCCTGGACAGGGGGCCTCGATCAGCCCCAGCATTTT

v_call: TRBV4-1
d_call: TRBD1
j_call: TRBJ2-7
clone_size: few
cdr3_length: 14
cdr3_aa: CASSQPDRGPEQYF
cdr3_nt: TGCGCCAGCAGCCAGCCGGACAGGGGGCCCGAGCAGTACTTC

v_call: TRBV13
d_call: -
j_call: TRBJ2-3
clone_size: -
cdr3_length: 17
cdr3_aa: CASSLGVVAASTDTQYF
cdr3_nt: TGTGCCAGCAGCTTGGGAGTCGTAGCGGCAAGCACAGATACGCAGTATTTT